Each of the 16 T cell receptor beta chains below was sequenced from the same sample in a study of spatial heterogeneity in lung cancer. TCRdb processed the 5' RACE reads anew with MiXCR; each CDR3 protein has one entry. Found here are under 150,000 distinct CDR3 sequences, approximately 10% of them singletons; the top ten hold approximately 24%. Stated time point: blood at routine non-recurrence follow-up after resection. This specimen consisted of PBMCs, obtained at follow-up. These receptor sequences come from a female donor with early-stage non-small cell lung cancer.

This clonotype has ten or more counts. This rearrangement joins TRBV4-3 to TRBJ2-2, with D perhaps matching TRBD2 (5 bases). Germline CDR1 LGHNA, CDR2 YSLEER. V lost 1 base and J 1 base, leaving 10 bases between the germline ends. The CDR3 is 16 residues long. CDR3 residues: CASSQGTAVNTGELFF. CDR3 nucleotides: TGCGCCAGCAGCCAAGGAACAGCGGTGAACACCGGGGAGCTGTTTTTT.

The V and J genes are TRBV4-2 and TRBJ2-1; tentative D call: TRBD2 (5 bases). The germline V and J ends were trimmed by 4 bases and 8 bases, with 15 bases remaining between them. This CDR3 is built from 14 residues. The V gene's germline CDR1 is LGHNA and CDR2 YNFKEQ. The CDR3 region is CASSLTGLEDEQFF. In nucleotides, the CDR3 is TGTGCCAGCAGCCTGACCGGTTTGGAGGATGAGCAGTTCTTC.

There are many counts of this clonotype. The chain combines TRBV30 with TRBJ2-3; weak D call: TRBD2 (6 bases). Per the germline V gene, CDR1 is GTSNPN and CDR2 is SVGIG (reference sequence). The CDR3 has 12 amino acids. V was cut by 1 base and J by 9 bases, with 11 bases left in between. CDR3 nucleotide sequence: TGTGCCTGGAGTGGAGGGGAGGCGACGCAGTATTTT. Translating it yields CAWSGGEATQYF.

This clonotype was detected ten times or more. The chain joins TRBV4-1 to TRBJ2-4, with TRBD2 matching over 8 bases. The CDR3 covers 16 residues. Trimming took 0 bases from V and 8 from J; bases not matched to a gene: 9. Germline V gene sequence: CDR1 MGHRA, CDR2 YSYEKL. CDR3 sequence (DNA): TGCGCCAGCAGCCAAGAAGGTACGGGAGGGGAAGACATTCAGTACTTC. It yields the protein CASSQEGTGGEDIQYF.

This clonotype was observed a few times. J is TRBJ2-2 and V is TRBV3-1; no definite D call. The length of the CDR3 is 14 residues. V lost 6 bases to trimming and J lost 3 bases, with 11 bases between them. Germline CDR1 and CDR2: LGHDT and YNNKEL (reference sequence). Written as DNA, the CDR3 is TGTGCCAGCAGGCTCCGGGCCGACACCGGGGAGCTGTTTTTT. Its protein is CASRLRADTGELFF.

The genes are TRBV6-1 and TRBJ1-1; 7 positions match TRBD1. From germline, CDR1 is MNHNS and CDR2 SASEGT. The CDR3 has 14 amino acids. Trimming cost V 6 bases and J 10 bases; bases outside gene matches: 14. The CDR3: CASRMDRLNRGAFF. In DNA, the CDR3 is TGTGCCAGCAGGATGGACAGATTGAACAGGGGAGCTTTCTTT.

This clonotype has just a few counts. The chain's CDR3 is CASLTSGRWDTQYF. CDR3 DNA sequence: TGTGCCAGCCTGACTAGCGGGAGGTGGGATACGCAGTATTTT. The chain combines TRBV2 with TRBJ2-3; the match to TRBD2 covers 13 bases. This CDR3 spans 14 amino acids. CDR1 and CDR2 from the germline V gene are SNHLY and FYNNEI. J lost 6 bases, V lost 8 bases, and 5 bases had no gene match.

This clonotype has more than one count but fewer than ten. The rearrangement uses TRBV20-1 and TRBJ2-5; 9 bases are shared with TRBD2. This CDR3 is 16 amino acids long. The germline CDR1 and CDR2 sequences are DFQATT and SNEGSKA (reference sequence). Germline trimming cut 2 bases from V and 2 bases from J; bases unmatched to any gene: 9. In nucleotides, the CDR3 is TGCAGTGCTAGACCCTTAGCGGGAGCGATACAAGAGACCCAGTACTTC. The encoded protein is CSARPLAGAIQETQYF.

This chain connects TRBV5-1 to TRBJ2-7; 13 bases align to TRBD2. This CDR3 has 15 residues. CDR1 and CDR2 from the germline V gene are SGHRS and YFSETQ. The V segment lost 5 bases and the J segment 5 bases; nucleotides outside the gene matches: 7. In DNA, the CDR3 is TGCGCCAGCAGTTTCGGACTAGCGGGAGTTCACGAGCAGTACTTC. Its protein product is CASSFGLAGVHEQYF.

This clonotype has just a few counts. The genes are TRBV4-2 and TRBJ2-2, with D hard to call. Germline V gene data show CDR1 as LGHNA and CDR2 as YNFKEQ. CDR3 size: 17 residues. The V gene lost 0 bases and the J gene lost 2 bases, with 13 bases spanning the gap. CDR3 protein: CASSQEILQTNTGELFF. The CDR3 region has the DNA TGTGCCAGCAGCCAAGAAATATTACAGACTAACACCGGGGAGCTGTTTTTT.

The chain combines TRBV29-1 with TRBJ2-2; TRBD2 agrees at 9 bases. The CDR3 contains 14 residues. CDR1 and CDR2 (germline): SQVTM, ANQGSEA. With 6 bases clipped from V and 4 bases from J, the junction kept 6 bases outside the gene matches. CDR3 nucleotide sequence: TGCAGCGTCTTAGCGGGAGCGGGCACCGGGGAGCTGTTTTTT. Protein: CSVLAGAGTGELFF.

The table lists this clonotype with a few counts. One end of the junction fails to match germline, which may point to a read error. This chain links TRBV7-7 with TRBJ2-3; D is unclear. Germline CDR1 reads SSHAT; CDR2 reads FNYEAQ (reference sequence). The CDR3 is made up of 14 amino acids. Here the CDR3 reads CASSLGSPTDTQYF. CDR3 nucleotide sequence: TGTGCTAGCAGCTTGGGCAGCCCCACAGATACGCAGTATTTT.

This rearrangement joins TRBV19 to TRBJ1-6, with 7 bases matching TRBD1. The germline CDR1 and CDR2 sequences are LNHDA and SQIVND (reference sequence). V shed 5 bases, J shed 6 bases, and the junction held 7 bases outside the gene matches. The CDR3 contains 15 residues. In DNA form, the CDR3 reads TGTGCCAGTAGTGCCTCCGGGACAGTTAATTCACCCCTCCACTTT. Its protein product is CASSASGTVNSPLHF.

This clonotype is medium-sized (0.01 to 0.1%) in the sample. The chain joins TRBV19 to TRBJ2-7; D remains unclear. The CDR3 contains 14 residues. Germline V gene data show CDR1 as LNHDA and CDR2 as SQIVND (reference sequence). V lost 3 bases and J lost 3, with 12 bases in between. The CDR3 DNA sequence: TGTGCCAGTAGTATCGGGCAAATTCACTACGAGCAGTACTTC. Its translation: CASSIGQIHYEQYF.

This clonotype was counted between two and nine times. This chain uses TRBV15 with TRBJ2-3, with TRBD2 matching over 13 bases. Trimming at V came to 2 bases and at J to 3 bases, leaving 2 bases not matched to a gene. The CDR3 runs 16 residues. Germline V CDR1 and CDR2: LNHNV, YYDKDF (reference sequence). CDR3 loop: CATSRRTSGSTDTQYF. The CDR3 DNA follows: TGTGCCACCAGCAGAAGGACTAGCGGGAGTACAGATACGCAGTATTTT.

This clonotype appeared a few times. The rearrangement joins TRBV9 to TRBJ2-5; D perhaps matches TRBD1 (6 bases). The CDR3 totals 16 residues. CDR1 and CDR2 from the germline V gene are SGDLS and YYNGEE. The V end lost 0 bases, the J end lost 1 base, and 13 bases lay between the germline ends. The CDR3 loop is CASSVAAGAIQETQYF. As DNA, the CDR3 is TGTGCCAGCAGCGTAGCGGCAGGGGCAATCCAAGAGACCCAGTACTTC. Based on the CDR3 plus reference TRBV9 and TRBJ2-5, the full variable domain is DSGVTQTPKHLITATGQRVTLRCSPRSGDLSVYWYQQSLDQGLQFLIQYYNGEERAKGNILERFSAQQFPDLHSELNLSSLELGDSALYFCASSVAAGAIQETQYFGPGTRLLVL.